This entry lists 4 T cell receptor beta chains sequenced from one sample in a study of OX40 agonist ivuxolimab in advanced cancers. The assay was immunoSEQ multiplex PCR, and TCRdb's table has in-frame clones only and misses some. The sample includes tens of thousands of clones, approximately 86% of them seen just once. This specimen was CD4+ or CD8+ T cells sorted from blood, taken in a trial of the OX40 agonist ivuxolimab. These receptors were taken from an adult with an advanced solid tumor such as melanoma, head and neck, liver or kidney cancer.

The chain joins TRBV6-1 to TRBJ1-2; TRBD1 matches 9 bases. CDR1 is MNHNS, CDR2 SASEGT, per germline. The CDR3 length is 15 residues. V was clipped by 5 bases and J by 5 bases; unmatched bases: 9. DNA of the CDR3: TGTGCCAGCAGTCCAGCAACCGGGACAGGGTATGGCTACACCTTC. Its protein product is CASSPATGTGYGYTF.

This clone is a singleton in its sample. The DNA of the CDR3 is TGTGCCAGCAGTGAGGGGATCACAGGGAATTCACCCCTCCACTTT. Its protein is CASSEGITGNSPLHF. V is TRBV6-1 and J is TRBJ1-6; tentatively, D is TRBD1 (6 bases). CDR3 length equals 15 residues. CDR1 MNHNS and CDR2 SASEGT come from the germline V gene. Trimming took 3 bases from V and 7 from J, leaving 13 bases between them.

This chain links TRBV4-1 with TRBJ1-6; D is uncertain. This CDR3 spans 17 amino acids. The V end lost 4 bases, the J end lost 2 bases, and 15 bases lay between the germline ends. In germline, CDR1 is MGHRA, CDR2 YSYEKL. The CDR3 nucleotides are TGCGCCAGCAGCCCTAGGACCGTTAGCCCCTATAATTCACCCCTCCACTTT. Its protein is CASSPRTVSPYNSPLHF.

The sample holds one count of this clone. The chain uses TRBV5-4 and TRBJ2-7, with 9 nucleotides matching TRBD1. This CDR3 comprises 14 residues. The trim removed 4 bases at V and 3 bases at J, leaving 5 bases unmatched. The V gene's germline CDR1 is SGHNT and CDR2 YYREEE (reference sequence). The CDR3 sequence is CASSLGQGFYEQYF. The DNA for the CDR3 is TGTGCCAGCAGCCTGGGACAGGGCTTCTACGAGCAGTACTTC.